Reported below is one T cell receptor (beta chain). This sample was included in a study of blood T cell repertoires in COVID-19. Study-level background: Acute-phase and convalescent COVID-19 samples originated in the United States, Italy and Spain. PBMCs, B-cell-depleted T cells, or T cells were the source of the cDNA or gDNA that made up the material.

Germline CDR1 reads SNHLY; CDR2 reads FYNNEI. The CDR3 contains 15 residues. The V end lost 6 bases, the J end lost 3 bases, and 16 bases lay between the germline ends. Authors' processing steps: Amplification of reference gene primers provided the estimated nucleated cell counts. Using immunoSEQ multiplex PCR, the repertoire was profiled, and TCRdb retains in-frame clones only, with some absent. V, J and clone size reflect that table, while D and trimming were determined from the DNA. The sample consists of roughly 80,000 clones, approximately 82% of them appearing once. The source is a human donor in a cohort sampled during active COVID-19. Material for sequencing was peripheral blood. The V call is TRBV2, the J call TRBJ2-3, with D possibly TRBD2 on 6 matching bases. CDR3 amino acids: CASRPGSIGTDTQYF. The CDR3 DNA is TGTGCCAGCAGGCCCGGGAGCATTGGGACAGATACGCAGTATTTT. Based on the CDR3 plus reference TRBV2 and TRBJ2-3, the full variable domain is EPEVTQTPSHQVTQMGQEVILRCVPISNHLYFYWYRQILGQKVEFLVSFYNNEISEKSEIFDDQFSVERPDGSNFTLKIRSTKLEDSAMYFCASRPGSIGTDTQYFGPGTRLTVL.